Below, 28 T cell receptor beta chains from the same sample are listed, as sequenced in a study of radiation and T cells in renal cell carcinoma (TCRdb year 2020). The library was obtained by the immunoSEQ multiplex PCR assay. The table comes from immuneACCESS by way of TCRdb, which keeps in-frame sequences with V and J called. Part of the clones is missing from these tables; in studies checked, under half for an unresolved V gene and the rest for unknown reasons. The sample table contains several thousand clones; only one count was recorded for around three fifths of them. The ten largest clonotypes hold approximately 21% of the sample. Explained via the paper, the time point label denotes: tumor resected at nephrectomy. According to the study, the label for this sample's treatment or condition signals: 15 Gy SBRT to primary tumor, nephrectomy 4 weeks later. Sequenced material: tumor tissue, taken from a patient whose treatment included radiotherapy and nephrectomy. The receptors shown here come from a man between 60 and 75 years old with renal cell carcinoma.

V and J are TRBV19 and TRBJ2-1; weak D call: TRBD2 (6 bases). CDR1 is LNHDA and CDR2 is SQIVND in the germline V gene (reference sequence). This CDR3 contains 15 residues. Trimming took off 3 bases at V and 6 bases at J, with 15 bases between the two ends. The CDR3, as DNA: TGTGCCAGTAGTATGCCTAATAGCGGTCGCAATGAGCAGTTCTTC. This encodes CASSMPNSGRNEQFF.

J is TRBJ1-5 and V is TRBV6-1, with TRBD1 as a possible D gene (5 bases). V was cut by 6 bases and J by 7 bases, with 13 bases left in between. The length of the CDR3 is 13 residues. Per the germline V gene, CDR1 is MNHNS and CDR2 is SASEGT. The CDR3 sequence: CASRIQGEQPQHF. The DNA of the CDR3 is TGTGCCAGCAGAATCCAAGGGGAACAGCCCCAGCATTTT.

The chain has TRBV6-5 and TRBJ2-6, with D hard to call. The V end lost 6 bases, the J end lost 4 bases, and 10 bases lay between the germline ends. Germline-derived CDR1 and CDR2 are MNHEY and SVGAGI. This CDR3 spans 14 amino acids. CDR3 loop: CASSWSIGANVLTF. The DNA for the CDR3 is TGTGCCAGCAGCTGGTCCATCGGGGCCAACGTCCTGACTTTC.

The chain's CDR3 is CASGSSRDRKYNEQFF. The CDR3 DNA reads as TGTGCCAGCGGTAGCTCCCGGGACAGAAAATACAATGAGCAGTTCTTC. The chain couples TRBV11-2 to TRBJ2-1; 7 bases agree with TRBD1. Germline V CDR1 and CDR2: SGHAT, FQNNGV. CDR3 length equals 16 residues. V was clipped by 8 bases and J by 4 bases; unmatched bases: 14.

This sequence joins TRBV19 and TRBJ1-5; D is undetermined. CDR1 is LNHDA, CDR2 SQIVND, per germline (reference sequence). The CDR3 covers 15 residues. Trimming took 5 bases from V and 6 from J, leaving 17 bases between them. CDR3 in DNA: TGTGCCAGTAGTCCGGGCTTAAGAAAAGGTCAGCCCCAGCATTTT. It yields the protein CASSPGLRKGQPQHF.

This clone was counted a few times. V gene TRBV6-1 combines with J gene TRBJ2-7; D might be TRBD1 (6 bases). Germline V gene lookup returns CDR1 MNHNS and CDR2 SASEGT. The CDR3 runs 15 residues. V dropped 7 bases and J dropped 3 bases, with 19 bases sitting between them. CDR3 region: CASTNPQGQLYEQYF. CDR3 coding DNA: TGTGCCAGCACCAACCCACAGGGACAACTCTACGAGCAGTACTTC.

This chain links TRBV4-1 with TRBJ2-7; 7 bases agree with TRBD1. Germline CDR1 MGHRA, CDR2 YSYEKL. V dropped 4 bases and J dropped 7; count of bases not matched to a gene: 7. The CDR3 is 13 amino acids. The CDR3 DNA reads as TGCGCCAGCAGCCCGACAGGGTTGGGGGAGCAGTACTTC. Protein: CASSPTGLGEQYF.

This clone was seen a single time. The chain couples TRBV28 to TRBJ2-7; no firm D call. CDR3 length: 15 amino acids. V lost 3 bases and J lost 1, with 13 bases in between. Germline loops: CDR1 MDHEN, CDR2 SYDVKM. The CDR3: CASSLLGSNSYEQYF. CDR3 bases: TGTGCCAGCAGTTTGTTAGGGTCAAATTCCTACGAGCAGTACTTC.

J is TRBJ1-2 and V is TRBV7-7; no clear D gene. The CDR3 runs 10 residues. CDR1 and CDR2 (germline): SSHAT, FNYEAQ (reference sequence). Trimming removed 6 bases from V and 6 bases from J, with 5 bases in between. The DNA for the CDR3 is TGTGCCAGCAGTAGAAATGGCTACACCTTC. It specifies CASSRNGYTF.

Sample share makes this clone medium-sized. For the CDR3, the DNA is TGCGCCAGCAGTACTAGCGGGAGGGCCGGGGTTACCGAGCAGTACTTC. Protein sequence: CASSTSGRAGVTEQYF. The chain is built from TRBV5-1 and TRBJ2-7; 13 positions agree with TRBD2. Per the germline V gene, CDR1 is SGHRS and CDR2 is YFSETQ. The CDR3 loop spans 16 amino acids. V lost 5 bases to trimming and J lost 6 bases; unmatched junction nucleotides: 11.

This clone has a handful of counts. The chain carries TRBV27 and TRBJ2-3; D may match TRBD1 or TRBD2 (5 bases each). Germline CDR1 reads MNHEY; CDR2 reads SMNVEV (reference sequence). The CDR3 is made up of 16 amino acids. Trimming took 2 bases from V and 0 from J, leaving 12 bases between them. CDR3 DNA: TGTGCCAGCAGTTTAGCCCATGGGACGAGCACAGATACGCAGTATTTT. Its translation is CASSLAHGTSTDTQYF.

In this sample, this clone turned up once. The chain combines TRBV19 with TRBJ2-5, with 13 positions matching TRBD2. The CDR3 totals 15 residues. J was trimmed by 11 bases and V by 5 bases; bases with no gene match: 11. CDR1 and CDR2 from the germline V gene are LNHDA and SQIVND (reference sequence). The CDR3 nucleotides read TGTGCCAGTAGTCTCGGACTAGCGGGAGTGCGAGAGCAGTACTTC. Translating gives CASSLGLAGVREQYF.

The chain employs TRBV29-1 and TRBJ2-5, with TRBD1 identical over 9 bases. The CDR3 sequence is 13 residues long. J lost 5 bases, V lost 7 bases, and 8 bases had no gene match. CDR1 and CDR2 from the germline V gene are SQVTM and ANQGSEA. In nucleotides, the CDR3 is TGCAGCGCCCAACAGGGGGCGGTGGAGACCCAGTACTTC. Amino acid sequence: CSAQQGAVETQYF.

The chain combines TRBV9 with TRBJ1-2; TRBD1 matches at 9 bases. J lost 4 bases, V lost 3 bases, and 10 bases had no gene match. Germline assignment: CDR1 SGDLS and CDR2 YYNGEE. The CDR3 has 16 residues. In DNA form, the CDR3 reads TGTGCCAGCAGCGAAACAGGGGGCAGCACTGGCTATGGCTACACCTTC. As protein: CASSETGGSTGYGYTF. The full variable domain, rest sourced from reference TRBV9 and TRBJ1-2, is DSGVTQTPKHLITATGQRVTLRCSPRSGDLSVYWYQQSLDQGLQFLIQYYNGEERAKGNILERFSAQQFPDLHSELNLSSLELGDSALYFCASSETGGSTGYGYTFGSGTRLTVV.

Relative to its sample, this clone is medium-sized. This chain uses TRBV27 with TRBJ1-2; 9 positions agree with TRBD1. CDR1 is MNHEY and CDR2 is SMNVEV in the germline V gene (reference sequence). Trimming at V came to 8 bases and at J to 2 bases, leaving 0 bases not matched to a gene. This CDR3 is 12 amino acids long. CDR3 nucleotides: TGTGCCAGCGGGACAGGGAACTATGGCTACACCTTC. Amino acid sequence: CASGTGNYGYTF.

Here the CDR3 DNA reads TGTGCCAGCAGTCCCGGGACAGGGTGGGGCTACACCTTC. Protein product: CASSPGTGWGYTF. The chain has TRBV28 and TRBJ1-2; 9 bases align to TRBD1. Trimming took 5 bases from V and 8 from J; bases not matched to a gene: 6. Germline lookup yields CDR1 MDHEN and CDR2 SYDVKM. The CDR3 consists of 13 residues.

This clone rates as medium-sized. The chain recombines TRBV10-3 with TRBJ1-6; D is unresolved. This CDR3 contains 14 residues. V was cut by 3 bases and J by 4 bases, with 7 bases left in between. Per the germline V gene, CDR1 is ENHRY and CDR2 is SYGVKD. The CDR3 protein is CAISERLYNSPLHF. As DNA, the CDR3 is TGTGCCATCAGTGAAAGACTTTATAATTCACCCCTCCACTTT.

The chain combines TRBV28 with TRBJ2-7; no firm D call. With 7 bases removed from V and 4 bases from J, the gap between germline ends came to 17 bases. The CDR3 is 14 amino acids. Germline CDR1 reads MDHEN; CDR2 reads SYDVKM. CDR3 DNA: TGTGCCAGCACCTTGGGCGGTGGAAGATACGAGCAGTACTTC. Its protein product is CASTLGGGRYEQYF.

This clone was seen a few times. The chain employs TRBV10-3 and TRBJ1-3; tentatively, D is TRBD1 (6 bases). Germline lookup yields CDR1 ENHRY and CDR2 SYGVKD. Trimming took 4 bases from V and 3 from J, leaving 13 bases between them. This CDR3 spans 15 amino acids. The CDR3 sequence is CAISGQGSVGNTIYF. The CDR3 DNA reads TGTGCCATCAGTGGGCAGGGGAGTGTTGGAAACACCATATATTTT.

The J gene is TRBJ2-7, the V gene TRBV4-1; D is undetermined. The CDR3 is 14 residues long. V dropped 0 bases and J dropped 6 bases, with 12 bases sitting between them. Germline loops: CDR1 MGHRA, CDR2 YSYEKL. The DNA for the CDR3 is TGCGCCAGCAGCCAAGAACTAACTTGGGGCGAGCAGTACTTC. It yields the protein CASSQELTWGEQYF.

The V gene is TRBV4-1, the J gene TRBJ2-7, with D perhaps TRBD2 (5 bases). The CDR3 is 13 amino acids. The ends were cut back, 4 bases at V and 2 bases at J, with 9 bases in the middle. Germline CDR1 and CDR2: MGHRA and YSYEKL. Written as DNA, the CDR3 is TGCGCCAGCAGCCTAGGCGGGCCCTACGAGCAGTACTTC. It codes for CASSLGGPYEQYF.

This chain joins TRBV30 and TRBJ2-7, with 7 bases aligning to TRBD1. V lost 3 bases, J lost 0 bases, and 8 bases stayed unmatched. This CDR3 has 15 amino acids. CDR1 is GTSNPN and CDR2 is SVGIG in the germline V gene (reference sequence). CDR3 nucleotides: TGTGCCTGGAGGGGGACAGCATCCCTCTCCTACGAGCAGTACTTC. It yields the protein CAWRGTASLSYEQYF.

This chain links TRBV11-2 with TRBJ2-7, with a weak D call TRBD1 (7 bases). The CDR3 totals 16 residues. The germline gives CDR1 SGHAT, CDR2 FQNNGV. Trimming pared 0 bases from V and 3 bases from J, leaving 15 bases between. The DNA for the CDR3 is TGTGCCAGCAGCTTAGAATTTCAGCAGGGGGGCTACGAGCAGTACTTC. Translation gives CASSLEFQQGGYEQYF.

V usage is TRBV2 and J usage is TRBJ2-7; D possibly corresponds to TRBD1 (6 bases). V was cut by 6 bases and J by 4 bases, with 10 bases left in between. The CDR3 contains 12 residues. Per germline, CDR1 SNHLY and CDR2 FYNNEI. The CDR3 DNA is TGTGCCAGCAGCAGCAGGGGTTACGAGCAGTACTTC. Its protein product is CASSSRGYEQYF.

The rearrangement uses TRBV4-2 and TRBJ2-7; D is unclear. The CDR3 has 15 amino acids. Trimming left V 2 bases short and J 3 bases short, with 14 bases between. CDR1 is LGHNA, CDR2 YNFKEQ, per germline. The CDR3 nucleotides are TGTGCCAGCAGCCAAAGATTGGGTGGGGTCTACGAGCAGTACTTC. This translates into CASSQRLGGVYEQYF.

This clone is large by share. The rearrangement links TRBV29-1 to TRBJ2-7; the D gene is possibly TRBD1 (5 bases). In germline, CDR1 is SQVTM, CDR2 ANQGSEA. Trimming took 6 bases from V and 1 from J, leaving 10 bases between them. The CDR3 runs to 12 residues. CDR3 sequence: CSVAQGSYEQYF. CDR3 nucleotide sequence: TGCAGCGTCGCGCAGGGTTCCTACGAGCAGTACTTC.

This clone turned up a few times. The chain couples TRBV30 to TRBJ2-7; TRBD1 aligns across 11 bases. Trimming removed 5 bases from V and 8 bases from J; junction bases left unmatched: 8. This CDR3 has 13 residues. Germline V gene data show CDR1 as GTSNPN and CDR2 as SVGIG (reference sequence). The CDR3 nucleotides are TGTGCCTGGGGACCGGGACAGGGGGTAAAGCAGTACTTC. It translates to CAWGPGQGVKQYF.

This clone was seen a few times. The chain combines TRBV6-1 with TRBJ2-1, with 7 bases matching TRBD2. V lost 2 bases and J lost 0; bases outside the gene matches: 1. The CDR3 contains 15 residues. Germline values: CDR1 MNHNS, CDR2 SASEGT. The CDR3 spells CASSEPGGSYNEQFF. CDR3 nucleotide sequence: TGTGCCAGCAGTGAACCGGGAGGCTCCTACAATGAGCAGTTCTTC.